This passage covers 6 T cell receptor beta chains from one sample sequenced in a study of blood T cell repertoires in COVID-19 (dated by TCRdb to the early 2020s). The method behind the library was the immunoSEQ multiplex PCR assay. The immuneACCESS repertoire file appears here via TCRdb, limited to in-frame rearrangements. These files lack a portion of the clones; in checked studies, under half of the deficit traces to unresolved V genes, and the cause of the others is not known. Across this sample there are more than 95,000 clones, with 87% seen only once. About 15% of the sample is held by the ten biggest clonotypes. The sequencing input was peripheral blood. The receptors were sampled from a man aged 50 or older with acute or convalescent COVID-19.

This clone was counted only a few times. CDR3 DNA sequence: TGTGCCAGCAGTTTATCGTCAGGGAACTACGAGCAGTACTTC. It is translated as CASSLSSGNYEQYF. The gene calls are TRBV27 and TRBJ2-7; TRBD1 is a possible D gene (5 bases). The V gene lost 0 bases and the J gene lost 3 bases, with 9 bases spanning the gap. CDR1 and CDR2 from the germline V gene are MNHEY and SMNVEV (reference sequence). The CDR3 length is 14 residues.

The V and J genes are TRBV5-1 and TRBJ2-1; 11 nucleotides agree with TRBD2. CDR3 length equals 18 residues. Germline V gives CDR1 SGHRS, CDR2 YFSETQ. V lost 2 bases, J lost 3 bases, and 10 bases stayed unmatched. The CDR3 protein is CASSLSTSGRFVYNEQFF. For the CDR3, the DNA is TGCGCCAGCAGCTTATCTACTAGCGGGAGATTTGTCTACAATGAGCAGTTCTTC.

The chain is built from TRBV29-1 and TRBJ2-7; D is perhaps TRBD1 (6 bases). Trimming removed 2 bases from V and 0 bases from J, with 11 bases in between. The length of the CDR3 is 14 residues. The germline CDR1 and CDR2 sequences are SQVTM and ANQGSEA. CDR3 protein: CSVELGTHSYEQYF. The CDR3 DNA follows: TGCAGCGTTGAATTGGGGACACACTCCTACGAGCAGTACTTC.

This sequence joins TRBV5-1 and TRBJ1-1; D is ambiguous. Deletions cut 4 bases from V and 4 bases from J, with 14 bases between. Germline CDR1 SGHRS, CDR2 YFSETQ. The CDR3 totals 14 residues. This CDR3 reads CASSAGLTGTEAFF. CDR3 nucleotides: TGCGCCAGCAGCGCAGGACTTACGGGCACTGAAGCTTTCTTT. Filled out from reference TRBV5-1 and TRBJ1-1, the complete variable domain reads KAGVTQTPRYLIKTRGQQVTLSCSPISGHRSVSWYQQTPGQGLQFLFEYFSETQRNKGNFPGRFSGRQFSNSRSEMNVSTLELGDSALYLCASSAGLTGTEAFFGQGTRLTVV.

This rearrangement joins TRBV7-9 to TRBJ2-2, with D maybe TRBD2 (6 bases). CDR3 length: 16 residues. V was cut by 4 bases and J by 0 bases, with 12 bases left in between. The germline gives CDR1 SEHNR, CDR2 FQNEAQ (reference sequence). The CDR3 is CASSSPSATNTGELFF. The CDR3 bases are TGTGCCAGCAGCTCCCCTAGCGCCACGAACACCGGGGAGCTGTTTTTT.

This clone was recorded once. The rearrangement uses TRBV6-1 and TRBJ1-5; 9 bases agree with TRBD1. Germline trimming cut 4 bases from V and 10 bases from J; bases unmatched to any gene: 14. This CDR3 is 16 amino acids long. Germline loops: CDR1 MNHNS, CDR2 SASEGT. CDR3 amino acids: CASSALTGGYLVPQHF. The CDR3 DNA reads as TGTGCCAGCAGTGCCCTGACAGGGGGTTATTTAGTACCCCAGCATTTT.